This T cell receptor (beta chain) was sequenced during a study of cytomegalovirus exposure and HLA in healthy donors. Both 60 Vbeta primers and 13 Jbeta primers went into the PCR. The table came from immunoSEQ multiplex PCR; TCRdb's copy has only in-frame clones and leaves some out. The sample has 150,000 or so clones. Trimming removed 7 bases at V and 4 bases at J, with 8 bases between. This CDR3 is 12 amino acids long. Germline V lookup: CDR1 LNHDA, CDR2 SQIVND (reference sequence). The sequenced sample consisted of PBMCs. V is TRBV19 and J is TRBJ1-5, with D possibly being TRBD1 (5 bases). The source is a woman between 45 and 65 years old in good health and CMV-seronegative. The CDR3 DNA reads TGTGCCAGTAATGGGGGGAATCAGCCCCAGCATTTT. Protein product: CASNGGNQPQHF. The full variable domain, its missing parts supplied by reference TRBV19 and TRBJ1-5, is DGGITQSPKYLFRKEGQNVTLSCEQNLNHDAMYWYRQDPGQGLRLIYYSQIVNDFQKGDIAEGYSVSREKKESFPLTVTSAQKNPTAFYLCASNGGNQPQHFGDGTRLSIL.